A selection of T cell receptor beta chains follows, all from one sample in a study of cytotoxic CD8 clonotypes in ibrutinib-treated CLL. Method: immunoSEQ multiplex PCR; TCRdb's copy keeps in-frame clones and lacks some. This table holds just over 35,000 clones, around 75% found once. Sequencing used PBMCs, obtained at disease progression, from a patient treated with ibrutinib. These receptors came from a human donor with chronic lymphocytic leukemia. The CDR3 runs from the conserved cysteine through the conserved F or W. D genes are given only for firm matches. Some rows have no size entry. The others give once, few or many, or a class for an expanded clone.

14	-	-	TRBJ2-3	TRBV10-1	TGCGCCAGCAGGCCGGGACCCGCGTCCGATACGCAGTATTTT	CASRPGPASDTQYF
16	-	TRBD1	TRBJ2-3	TRBV6-5	TGTGCCAGCAGTTATGGAGGGACAGGGTATGCAGATACGCAGTATTTT	CASSYGGTGYADTQYF
15	-	-	TRBJ2-3	TRBV7-8	TGTGCCAGCAGCCGCGGGGGACAGGTCGGAGATACGCAGTATTTT	CASSRGGQVGDTQYF
15	few	-	TRBJ1-1	TRBV5-1	TGCGCCAGCAGTCTTGACGGACGGCCGAACACTGAAGCTTTCTTT	CASSLDGRPNTEAFF
17	-	TRBD2	TRBJ2-7	TRBV4-2	TGTGCCAGCAGCCAAGGGATTCTGGGGGGGATCACCTACGAGCAGTACTTC	CASSQGILGGITYEQYF
16	-	TRBD2	TRBJ2-3	TRBV9	TGTGCCAGCAGCGTAGCCAGCGGGGGCCGCACAGATACGCAGTATTTT	CASSVASGGRTDTQYF
16	once	-	TRBJ2-1	TRBV2	TGTGCCAGCAGTGAAGGTCACCGGGGGAAGGGCAATGAGCAGTTCTTC	CASSEGHRGKGNEQFF
11	-	-	TRBJ1-1	TRBV5-8	TGTGCCAGCAGCCCCCTCACTGAAGCTTTCTTT	CASSPLTEAFF
12	-	-	TRBJ2-7	TRBV10-3	TGTGCCATCAGTGAACAGGGCGTCGAGCAGTACTTC	CAISEQGVEQYF
13	-	-	TRBJ1-2	TRBV14	TGTGCCAGCAGCCCCCGGCCAGGGAGTGGCTACACCTTC	CASSPRPGSGYTF
14	-	-	TRBJ2-7	TRBV14	TGTGCCAGCAGCCAAGATCTTCTCGCTCGCGAGCAGTACTTC	CASSQDLLAREQYF
15	-	-	TRBJ2-7	TRBV5-1	TGCGCCAGCAGCTTGGGAGGGGCGGCCCGCTACGAGCAGTACTTC	CASSLGGAARYEQYF
17	-	-	TRBJ1-5	TRBV4-2	TGTGCCAGCAGCCAAGATCTAGGGGCCGGGACAAATCAGCCCCAGCATTTT	CASSQDLGAGTNQPQHF
12	-	-	TRBJ1-2	TRBV13	TGTGCCAGCAGCTTAGCCAGGGGTGGCTACACCTTC	CASSLARGGYTF
13	-	-	TRBJ1-1	TRBV5-4	TGTGCCAGCAGCTTAGGCCTTGACACTGAAGCTTTCTTT	CASSLGLDTEAFF
15	-	-	TRBJ1-2	TRBV6-1	TGTGCCAGCATCGAAGGGCCGGGACGGTCGTATGGCTACACCTTC	CASIEGPGRSYGYTF
12	-	TRBD1	TRBJ1-6	TRBV5-4	TGTGCCAGCAGCGAGCGACAGGGTGCCCTCCACTTT	CASSERQGALHF
15	-	TRBD2	TRBJ2-7	TRBV5-1	TGCGCCAGCAGCTTGGGTCTAGCGGGGAGCTACGAGCAGTACTTC	CASSLGLAGSYEQYF
13	few	-	TRBJ1-5	TRBV7-9	TGTGCCAGCAGCTTAGCACAGAATCAGCCCCAGCATTTT	CASSLAQNQPQHF
12	-	-	TRBJ2-1	TRBV5-4	TGTGCCAGCAGCTTGTCACAGGGTGGGGAGTTCTTC	CASSLSQGGEFF
14	once	-	TRBJ1-1	TRBV7-9	TGTGCCAGCAGCTTAGGGACGGTGAACACTGAAGCTTTCTTT	CASSLGTVNTEAFF
17	-	-	TRBJ1-6	TRBV6-1	TGTGCCAGCAGTGAAGACGGGGGGACTATTCCTAATTCACCCCTCCACTTT	CASSEDGGTIPNSPLHF
12	few	-	TRBJ1-6	TRBV19	TGTGCCAGTAGCCTGAATAAGTCACCCCTCCACTTT	CASSLNKSPLHF
14	-	-	TRBJ1-5	TRBV11-2	TGTGCCAGCAGCTTAGAACGGATCAATCAGCCCCAGCATTTT	CASSLERINQPQHF
12	few	-	TRBJ2-7	TRBV5-6	TGTGCCAGCAGCGGCGGTGTCTACGAGCAGTACTTC	CASSGGVYEQYF
12	-	TRBD1	TRBJ2-5	TRBV6-1	TGTGCCAGCAGGACGGGACAGGGGTCCCAGTACTTC	CASRTGQGSQYF
12	-	-	TRBJ1-1	TRBV10-3	TGTGCCATCAGTGGAGGGAACACTGAAGCTTTCTTT	CAISGGNTEAFF
15	once	-	TRBJ1-4	TRBV5-6	TGTGCCAGCAGTCAGAACATGGGAACTAATGAAAAACTGTTTTTT	CASSQNMGTNEKLFF
16	-	TRBD1	TRBJ2-1	TRBV10-3	TGTGCCATCAGAGACAGGGTCCAGAGCTCCTACAATGAGCAGTTCTTC	CAIRDRVQSSYNEQFF
10	-	-	TRBJ1-1	TRBV29-1	TGCAGCGTTGCCCAGATTGAAGCTTTCTTT	CSVAQIEAFF
12	once	-	TRBJ2-5	TRBV11-2	TGTGCCAGCAGAGGGGCGCAAGAGACCCAGTACTTC	CASRGAQETQYF
19	-	-	TRBJ1-6	TRBV21-1	TGTGCCAGCAGTCTAGGGCAGGGCGAGTGGAGTTTCTATAATTCACCCCTCCACTTT	CASSLGQGEWSFYNSPLHF
14	-	-	TRBJ1-3	TRBV11-2	TGTGCCAGCACCCAGCTCGGCTCTGGAAACACCATATATTTT	CASTQLGSGNTIYF
18	-	-	TRBJ2-7	TRBV4-1	TGCGCCAGCAGCCAAGACGGCACAGTCCGCCGCGGGTCCTACGAGCAGTACTTC	CASSQDGTVRRGSYEQYF
13	few	-	TRBJ2-7	TRBV7-9	TGTGCCAGCAGCCCCCCCCTCTCTGGCGAGCAGTACTTC	CASSPPLSGEQYF
14	once	-	TRBJ1-1	TRBV5-4	TGTGCCAGCAGCTTAGGGGGGCGAGGCACTGAAGCTTTCTTT	CASSLGGRGTEAFF
16	-	-	TRBJ2-2	TRBV6-6	TGTGCCAGCAGTTCCTCCCCCGAGTGGAGCACCGGGGAGCTGTTTTTT	CASSSSPEWSTGELFF
15	few	TRBD1	TRBJ2-3	TRBV6-1	TGTGCCAGCAGTGAAGGGGACAGGGGATGGGGAACGCAGTATTTT	CASSEGDRGWGTQYF
17	-	TRBD2	TRBJ2-2	TRBV9	TGTGCCAGCAGTGGACTAGCGGGGGGGCGAGACACCGGGGAGCTGTTTTTT	CASSGLAGGRDTGELFF
13	-	-	TRBJ2-5	TRBV19	TGTGCCAGCGAAGGGGGGAGGGTTAAGACCCAGTACTTC	CASEGGRVKTQYF
16	-	TRBD2	TRBJ2-5	TRBV7-9	TGTGCCAGCAGATATCCTAGCGGGGGGGATCAAGAGACCCAGTACTTC	CASRYPSGGDQETQYF
14	-	TRBD1	TRBJ1-2	TRBV5-1	TGCGCCAGCAGCGGCGGGACAGGGGGCTATGGCTACACCTTC	CASSGGTGGYGYTF
14	-	TRBD1	TRBJ1-1	TRBV19	TGTGCCAGTAGTATAATGGGACAGGGGTCTAAAGCTTTCTTT	CASSIMGQGSKAFF
17	-	-	TRBJ2-7	TRBV7-8	TGTGCCAGCAGCTTAAATCATCGGCAGGGGTCCTCCTACGAGCAGTACTTC	CASSLNHRQGSSYEQYF
15	few	-	TRBJ1-2	TRBV2	TGTGCCAGCAGTCCCACCCGCGCGGACGGGTATGGCTACACCTTC	CASSPTRADGYGYTF
15	medium-sized	TRBD1	TRBJ1-2	TRBV6-5	TGTGCCAGCAGCAGCCAGGGACAGGGGTTCTATGGCTACACCTTC	CASSSQGQGFYGYTF
16	-	TRBD2	TRBJ2-3	TRBV6-1	TGTGCCAGCAGTGAAAGACTAGCGGGGGGGACAGATACGCAGTATTTT	CASSERLAGGTDTQYF
14	-	-	TRBJ2-7	TRBV2	TGTGCCAGCAGGGCCCGGGGGACTTCCTACGAGCAGTACTTC	CASRARGTSYEQYF